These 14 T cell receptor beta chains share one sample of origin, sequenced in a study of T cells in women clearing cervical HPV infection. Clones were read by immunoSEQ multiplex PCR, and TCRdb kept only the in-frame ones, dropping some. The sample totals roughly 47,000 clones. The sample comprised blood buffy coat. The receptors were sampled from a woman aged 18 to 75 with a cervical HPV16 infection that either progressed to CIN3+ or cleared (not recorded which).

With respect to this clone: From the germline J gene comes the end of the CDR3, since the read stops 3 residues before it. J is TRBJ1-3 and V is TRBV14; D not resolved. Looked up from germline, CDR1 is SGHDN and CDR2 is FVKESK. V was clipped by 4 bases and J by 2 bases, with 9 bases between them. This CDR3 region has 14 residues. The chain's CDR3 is CASSPLGPGNTIYF. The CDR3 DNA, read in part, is TGTGCCAGCAGCCCCCTTGGCCCTGGAAACACC. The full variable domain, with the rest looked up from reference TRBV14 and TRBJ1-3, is EAGVTQFPSHSVIEKGQTVTLRCDPISGHDNLYWYRRVMGKEIKFLLHFVKESKQDESGMPNNRFLAERTGGTYSTLKVQPAELEDSGVYFCASSPLGPGNTIYFGEGSWLTVV.

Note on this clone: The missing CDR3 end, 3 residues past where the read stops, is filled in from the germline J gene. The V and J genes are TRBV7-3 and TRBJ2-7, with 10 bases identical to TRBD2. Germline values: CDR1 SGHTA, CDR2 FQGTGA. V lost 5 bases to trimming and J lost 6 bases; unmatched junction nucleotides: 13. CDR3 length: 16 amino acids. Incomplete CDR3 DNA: TGTGCCAGCAGCCGAGACGGGGGGGCTAGCGGGGGCGAG. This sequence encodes CASSRDGGASGGE. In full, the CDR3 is CASSRDGGASGGEQYF.

Here the CDR3 reads CAWTGQPNEKLFF. The covered CDR3 bases are TGTGCCTGGACGGGACAGCCTAATGAAAAA. The chain uses TRBV30 and TRBJ1-4, with 7 nucleotides matching TRBD1. Read sequence stops 3 residues before the CDR3 end, and the germline J gene provides the missing end. This CDR3 is 13 amino acids long. V shed 4 bases, J shed 3 bases, and the junction held 2 bases outside the gene matches. Per germline, CDR1 GTSNPN and CDR2 SVGIG (reference sequence).

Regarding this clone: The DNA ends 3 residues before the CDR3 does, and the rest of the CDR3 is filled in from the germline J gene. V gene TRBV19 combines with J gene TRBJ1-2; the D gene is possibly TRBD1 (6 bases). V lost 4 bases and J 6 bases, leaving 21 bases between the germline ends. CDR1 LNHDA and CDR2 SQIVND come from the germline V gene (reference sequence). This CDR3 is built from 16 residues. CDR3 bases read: TGTGCCAGTAGTACGGAAAGGGGGGGGCGCGGGAATGGC. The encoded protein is CASSTERGGRGNG. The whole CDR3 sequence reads CASSTERGGRGNGYTF.

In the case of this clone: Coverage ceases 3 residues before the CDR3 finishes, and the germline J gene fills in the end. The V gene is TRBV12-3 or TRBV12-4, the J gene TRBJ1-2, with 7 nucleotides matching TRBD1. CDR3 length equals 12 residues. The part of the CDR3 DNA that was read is TGTGCCAGCAGTTTGGGGACAGTAGGC. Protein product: CASSLGTVG. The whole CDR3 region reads CASSLGTVGYTF.

Partial CDR3 DNA: TGTGCCAGCAGCTTTTCGGACACTGAA. Residues: CASSFSDTE. In full, the CDR3 reads CASSFSDTEAFF. The chain has TRBV7-9 and TRBJ1-1; D is ambiguous. Sequencing ends 3 residues short of the CDR3 end; the germline J gene provides the rest. Germline CDR1 SEHNR, CDR2 FQNEAQ (reference sequence). The CDR3 totals 12 residues. The V and J ends lost 3 bases and 3 bases respectively, with 5 bases between them.

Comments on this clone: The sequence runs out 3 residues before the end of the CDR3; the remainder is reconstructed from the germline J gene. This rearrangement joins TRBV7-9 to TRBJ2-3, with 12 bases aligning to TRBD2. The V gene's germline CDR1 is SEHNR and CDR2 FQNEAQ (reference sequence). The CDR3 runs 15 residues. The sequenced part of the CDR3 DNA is TGTGCCAGCAGCTACCTAGCGGGGGGGCAAGAGACG. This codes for CASSYLAGGQET. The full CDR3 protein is CASSYLAGGQETQYF. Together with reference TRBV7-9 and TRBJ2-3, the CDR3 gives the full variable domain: DTGVSQNPRHKITKRGQNVTFRCDPISEHNRLYWYRQTLGQGPEFLTYFQNEAQLEKSRLLSDRFSAERPKGSFSTLEIQRTEQGDSAMYLCASSYLAGGQETQYFGPGTRLTVL.

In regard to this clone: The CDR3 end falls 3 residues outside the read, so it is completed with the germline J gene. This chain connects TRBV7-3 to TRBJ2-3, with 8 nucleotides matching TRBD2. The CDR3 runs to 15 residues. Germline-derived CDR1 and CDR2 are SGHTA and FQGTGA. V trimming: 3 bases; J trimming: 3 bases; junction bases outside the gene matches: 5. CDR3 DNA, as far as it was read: TGTGCCAGCAGCTTTTTGCGGGGGGATACAGATACG. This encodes CASSFLRGDTDT. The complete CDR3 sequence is CASSFLRGDTDTQYF.

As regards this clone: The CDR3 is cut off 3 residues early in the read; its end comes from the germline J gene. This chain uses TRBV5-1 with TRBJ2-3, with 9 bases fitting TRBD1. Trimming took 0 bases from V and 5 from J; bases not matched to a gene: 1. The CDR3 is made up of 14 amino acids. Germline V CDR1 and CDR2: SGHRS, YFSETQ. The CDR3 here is CASSLGQGVDTQYF. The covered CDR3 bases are TGCGCCAGCAGCTTGGGACAGGGGGTAGATACG.

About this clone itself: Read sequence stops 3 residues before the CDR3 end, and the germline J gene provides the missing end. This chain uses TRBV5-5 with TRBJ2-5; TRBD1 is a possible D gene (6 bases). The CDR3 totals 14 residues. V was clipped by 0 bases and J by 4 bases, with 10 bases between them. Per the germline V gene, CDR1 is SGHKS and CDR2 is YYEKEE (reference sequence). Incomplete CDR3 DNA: TGTGCCAGCAGCTTGGTAGGGGGTTCAGAGACC. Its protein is CASSLVGGSET. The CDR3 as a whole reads CASSLVGGSETQYF.

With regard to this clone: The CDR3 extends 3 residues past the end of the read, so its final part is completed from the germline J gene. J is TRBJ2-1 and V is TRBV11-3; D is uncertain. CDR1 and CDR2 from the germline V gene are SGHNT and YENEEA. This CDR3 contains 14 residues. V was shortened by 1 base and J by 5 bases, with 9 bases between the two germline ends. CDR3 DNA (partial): TGTGCCAGCAGCTTAGTTTTCAATGACAATGAG. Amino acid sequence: CASSLVFNDNE. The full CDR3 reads CASSLVFNDNEQFF.

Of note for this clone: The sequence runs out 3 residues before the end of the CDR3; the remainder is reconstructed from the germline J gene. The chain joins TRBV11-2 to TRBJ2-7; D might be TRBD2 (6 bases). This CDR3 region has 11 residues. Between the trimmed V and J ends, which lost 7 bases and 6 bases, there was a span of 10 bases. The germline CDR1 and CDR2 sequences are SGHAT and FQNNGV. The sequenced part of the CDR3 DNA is TGTGCCAGCACCCCCGGGGGCGAG. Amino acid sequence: CASTPGGE. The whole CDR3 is CASTPGGEQYF.

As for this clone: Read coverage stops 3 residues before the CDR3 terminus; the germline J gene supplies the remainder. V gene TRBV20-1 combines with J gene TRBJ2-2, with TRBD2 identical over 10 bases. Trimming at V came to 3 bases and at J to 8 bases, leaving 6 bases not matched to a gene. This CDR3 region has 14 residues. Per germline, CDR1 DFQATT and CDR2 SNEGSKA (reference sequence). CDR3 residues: CSARQRGGSGELFF. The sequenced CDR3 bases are TGCAGTGCTAGGCAGCGGGGGGGCTCGGGGGAG.

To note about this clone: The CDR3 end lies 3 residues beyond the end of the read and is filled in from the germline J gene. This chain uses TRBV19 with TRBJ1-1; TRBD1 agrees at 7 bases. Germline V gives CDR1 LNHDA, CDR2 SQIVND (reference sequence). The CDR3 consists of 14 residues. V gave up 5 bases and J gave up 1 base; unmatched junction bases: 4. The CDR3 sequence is CASSPGQRNTEAFF. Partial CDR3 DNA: TGTGCCAGTAGTCCGGGACAGCGGAACACTGAA.